Shown below are 14 T cell receptor beta chains from a single sample sequenced in a study of shared clonotypes between healthy human individuals. Generated by immunoSEQ multiplex PCR, the TCRdb table keeps only in-frame clones and is missing some. The table lists approximately 2.1 million clones, about 92% of them singletons. The sequencing input was naive CD4+ T cells from PBMCs. Subset here: CD45RA+ positively selected. Every receptor here comes from a man between 18 and 35 years old in good health. Some clones in this sample may be carry-over from other donors' samples.

V and J are TRBV7-2 and TRBJ2-1; perhaps TRBD2 as D (5 bases). V lost 6 bases and J 0 bases, leaving 12 bases between the germline ends. The germline gives CDR1 SGHTA, CDR2 FQGNSA. This CDR3 is built from 15 residues. In nucleotides, the CDR3 is TGTGCCAGCAGAATAGCGCGGAGCTCCTACAATGAGCAGTTCTTC. Amino acids: CASRIARSSYNEQFF.

The chain links TRBV18 to TRBJ1-5; D perhaps matches TRBD1 (6 bases). The CDR3 is made up of 16 amino acids. The V and J ends lost 0 bases and 4 bases respectively, with 13 bases between them. Germline V lookup: CDR1 KGHSH, CDR2 LQKENI. CDR3 nucleotides: TGTGCCAGCTCACCACCGGGGGCAGGACAAAATCAGCCCCAGCATTTT. Amino acid sequence: CASSPPGAGQNQPQHF.

This chain links TRBV27 with TRBJ2-7; 7 bases fit TRBD1. V trimming: 3 bases; J trimming: 2 bases; junction bases outside the gene matches: 7. Germline lookup yields CDR1 MNHEY and CDR2 SMNVEV (reference sequence). The CDR3 is made up of 15 amino acids. The CDR3 sequence: CASSFKQGSAYEQYF. In DNA, the CDR3 is TGTGCCAGCAGTTTCAAACAGGGGTCGGCCTACGAGCAGTACTTC.

The V call is TRBV19, the J call TRBJ2-1; 12 bases align to TRBD2. The CDR3 extends over 15 amino acids. The germline CDR1 and CDR2 sequences are LNHDA and SQIVND (reference sequence). V shed 2 bases and J 7 bases; nucleotides not matched to a gene: 3. The CDR3 here is CASSIRTSGNNEQFF. CDR3 sequence (DNA): TGTGCCAGTAGTATAAGGACTAGCGGGAATAATGAGCAGTTCTTC.

This chain uses TRBV6-6 with TRBJ2-7; D remains ambiguous. Germline V gives CDR1 MNHNY, CDR2 SVGAGI (reference sequence). Trimming removed 8 bases from V and 0 bases from J, with 14 bases in between. CDR3 length: 14 residues. The CDR3 here is CASRKETFSYEQYF. DNA of the CDR3: TGTGCCAGCCGAAAGGAGACTTTCTCCTACGAGCAGTACTTC.

This sequence joins TRBV12-5 and TRBJ2-1, with 7 bases identical to TRBD2. V lost 2 bases, J lost 7 bases, and 2 bases stayed unmatched. CDR3 size: 13 residues. CDR1 is LGHNT, CDR2 FRNRAP, per germline. The CDR3, as DNA: TGTGCTAGTGGTTTGTCCGGGGGGAATGAGCAGTTCTTC. Protein sequence: CASGLSGGNEQFF.

The V gene is TRBV19, the J gene TRBJ1-3, with D maybe TRBD1 (6 bases). CDR1 LNHDA and CDR2 SQIVND come from the germline V gene (reference sequence). The V end lost 8 bases, the J end lost 0 bases, and 11 bases lay between the germline ends. The CDR3 covers 14 residues. CDR3 in DNA: TGTGCCAGTTCCGGACAGCCCTCTGGAAACACCATATATTTT. Translation: CASSGQPSGNTIYF.

Details on this clone: The same CDR3 is also encoded by other DNA sequences in this sample. This rearrangement joins TRBV18 to TRBJ1-1; D may be TRBD1 (5 bases). Germline V gives CDR1 KGHSH, CDR2 LQKENI. Trimming removed 0 bases from V and 4 bases from J, with 6 bases in between. The CDR3 spans 13 residues. CDR3 in amino acids: CASSPPGRTEAFF. CDR3 nucleotides: TGTGCCAGCTCACCACCGGGGCGCACTGAAGCTTTCTTT.

The chain recombines TRBV5-1 with TRBJ2-5; TRBD1 matches 7 bases. Germline-derived CDR1 and CDR2 are SGHRS and YFSETQ. The CDR3 loop spans 13 amino acids. Germline trimming cut 5 bases from V and 5 bases from J; bases unmatched to any gene: 6. CDR3 sequence reads: CASRQGSEETQYF. The CDR3 region has the DNA TGCGCCAGCAGACAGGGGTCGGAGGAGACCCAGTACTTC. The variable domain in full, with the rest retrieved from reference TRBV5-1 and TRBJ2-5, is KAGVTQTPRYLIKTRGQQVTLSCSPISGHRSVSWYQQTPGQGLQFLFEYFSETQRNKGNFPGRFSGRQFSNSRSEMNVSTLELGDSALYLCASRQGSEETQYFGPGTRLLVL.

This clone was observed once. The chain couples TRBV6-1 to TRBJ1-4; D ambiguous. Trimming took off 1 base at V and 6 bases at J, with 9 bases between the two ends. Germline loops: CDR1 MNHNS, CDR2 SASEGT. The CDR3 contains 14 residues. The CDR3 nucleotides read TGTGCCAGCAGTGAAGTCTTCGGCTATGAAAAACTGTTTTTT. Residues: CASSEVFGYEKLFF.

J is TRBJ2-2 and V is TRBV5-1; D uncertain. The germline V gene encodes CDR1 SGHRS and CDR2 YFSETQ. The CDR3 extends over 13 amino acids. V was cut by 4 bases and J by 3 bases, with 7 bases left in between. This CDR3 reads CASSVRYTGELFF. The DNA of the CDR3 is TGCGCCAGCAGCGTGAGGTACACCGGGGAGCTGTTTTTT.

The CDR3 nucleotides are TGTGCCAGCAGCCGTGACACAGATACGCAGTATTTT. Protein sequence: CASSRDTDTQYF. The gene calls are TRBV7-2 and TRBJ2-3; D is ambiguous. The germline CDR1 and CDR2 sequences are SGHTA and FQGNSA. The CDR3 covers 12 residues. V lost 5 bases, J lost 2 bases, and 5 bases lay in between.

The V gene is TRBV6-6, the J gene TRBJ2-6; no clear D. Trimming pared 2 bases from V and 0 bases from J, leaving 8 bases between. The length of the CDR3 is 16 residues. The germline V gene encodes CDR1 MNHNY and CDR2 SVGAGI (reference sequence). The CDR3 nucleotides read TGTGCCAGCAGTTACGCGCTTAGCTCTGGGGCCAACGTCCTGACTTTC. Protein product: CASSYALSSGANVLTF.

The chain employs TRBV28 and TRBJ2-7, with D tentatively TRBD2 (5 bases). Per the germline V gene, CDR1 is MDHEN and CDR2 is SYDVKM. The CDR3 consists of 13 residues. V was clipped by 8 bases and J by 4 bases, with 15 bases between them. CDR3 sequence: CASHPRPGYEQYF. The CDR3 DNA reads as TGTGCCAGCCACCCGCGGCCGGGATACGAGCAGTACTTC. The complete variable domain, with remaining parts taken from reference TRBV28 and TRBJ2-7, reads DVKVTQSSRYLVKRTGEKVFLECVQDMDHENMFWYRQDPGLGLRLIYFSYDVKMKEKGDIPEGYSVSREKKERFSLILESASTNQTSMYLCASHPRPGYEQYFGPGTRLTVT.